This is a list of T cell receptor beta chains from one sample in a study of PD-1 blockade in classical Hodgkin lymphoma. Produced via immunoSEQ multiplex PCR; TCRdb's table is partial and in-frame only. The sample shows approximately 58,000 clones, approximately 89% of them seen only once. The sample in question was peripheral blood mononuclear cells (PBMCs), obtained before the second cycle of nivolumab. The receptors were sampled from a human donor with classical Hodgkin lymphoma. The CDR3 runs from the conserved cysteine through the conserved F or W. A D gene is named only where the DNA matches it firmly. Part of the rows lack a size; the others show once, few, many or a class for expanded clones.

d_call,clone_size,j_call,v_call,cdr3_aa,cdr3_nt
NA,NA,TRBJ2-1,TRBV6-1,CASSGGFNEQFF,TGTGCCAGCAGTGGGGGTTTCAATGAGCAGTTCTTC
NA,once,TRBJ2-3,TRBV25-1,CASSEIGSMTDTQYF,TGTGCCAGCAGTGAGATTGGGTCGATGACAGATACGCAGTATTTT
NA,NA,TRBJ2-6,TRBV5-8,CASSPRTSGANVLTF,TGTGCCAGCAGCCCTCGGACCTCTGGGGCCAACGTCCTGACTTTC
NA,NA,TRBJ1-2,TRBV27,CASSLSSSPKLSYTF,TGTGCCAGCAGTTTATCGAGTTCCCCTAAGTTGAGCTACACCTTC
TRBD1,once,TRBJ2-1,TRBV5-6,CASSNFPGQDNEQFF,TGTGCCAGCAGCAATTTCCCGGGACAGGACAATGAGCAGTTCTTC
NA,NA,TRBJ2-4,TRBV4-2,CASSQDGGRLIGTKNIQYF,TGTGCCAGCAGCCAAGATGGGGGGCGGCTTATTGGGACCAAAAACATTCAGTACTTC
TRBD2,NA,TRBJ2-1,TRBV2,CATAFGREGSYNEQFF,TGTGCCACCGCGTTTGGGCGGGAGGGCTCCTACAATGAGCAGTTCTTC
NA,NA,TRBJ1-5,TRBV19,CASSMLAGRGNQPQHF,TGTGCCAGTAGTATGTTGGCAGGGAGAGGCAATCAGCCCCAGCATTTT
TRBD1,once,TRBJ2-7,TRBV14,CASSRGTGATYEQYF,TGTGCCAGCAGCCGAGGGACAGGTGCCACCTACGAGCAGTACTTC
TRBD2,NA,TRBJ2-7,TRBV30,CAWSSTSAYEQYF,TGTGCCTGGAGTTCGACTAGCGCTTACGAGCAGTACTTC
TRBD2,NA,TRBJ2-7,TRBV5-4,CASSAGWGLTYEQYF,TGTGCCAGCAGCGCGGGGTGGGGACTAACCTACGAGCAGTACTTC
NA,NA,TRBJ2-1,TRBV5-1,CASRGSGVEQFF,TGCGCCAGCAGAGGGTCGGGAGTAGAGCAGTTCTTC
NA,NA,TRBJ1-3,TRBV9,CASRDNPYSGNTIYF,TGTGCCAGCAGGGACAATCCGTACTCTGGAAACACCATATATTTT
TRBD1,NA,TRBJ1-1,TRBV5-1,CASSSLMGQGPTEAFF,TGCGCCAGCAGCTCGCTTATGGGACAGGGACCCACTGAAGCTTTCTTT
NA,NA,TRBJ2-1,TRBV7-3,CASSLRGNGDEQFF,TGTGCCAGCAGCTTGCGAGGGAATGGGGATGAGCAGTTCTTC
TRBD2,NA,TRBJ2-3,TRBV6-5,CASSFLAGGTDTQYF,TGTGCCAGCAGTTTTCTAGCGGGGGGAACAGATACGCAGTATTTT
NA,NA,TRBJ2-1,TRBV7-2,CASSFVQGGLGAYNEQFF,TGTGCCAGCAGCTTTGTACAGGGGGGACTAGGGGCCTACAATGAGCAGTTCTTC
NA,NA,TRBJ2-3,TRBV7-3,CASSHPARGEPTDTQYF,TGTGCCAGCAGCCATCCCGCCCGAGGGGAGCCGACAGATACGCAGTATTTT
NA,NA,TRBJ1-3,TRBV4-3,CASSQEPGNTIYF,TGCGCCAGCAGCCAGGAACCTGGAAACACCATATATTTT
NA,once,TRBJ2-3,TRBV7-2,CASSWGDTQYF,TGTGCCAGCAGCTGGGGAGATACGCAGTATTTT
TRBD2,once,TRBJ2-7,TRBV5-1,CASSSVTSGSDEQYF,TGCGCCAGCAGCTCGGTGACTAGCGGGAGCGACGAGCAGTACTTC